Shown below are 13 T cell receptor beta chains from a single sample sequenced in a study of T cells in Graves' hyperthyroidism and ophthalmopathy. The CDR3 regions of TCR beta were amplified from RNA transcripts. The study used the HTBI primer set for a first-round RT-PCR of the TCR CDR3. TCRdb reanalysed the multiplex PCR reads using MiXCR and keeps one entry per CDR3 protein. The sample holds around 290,000 distinct CDR3 sequences, about 14% seen once. Sequencing used blood. Every receptor here comes from a young woman with Graves' hyperthyroidism that later progressed to Graves' ophthalmopathy.

At least ten counts were recorded for this clonotype. V gene TRBV25-1 combines with J gene TRBJ2-3; D perhaps matches TRBD2 (7 bases). CDR3 length: 16 residues. V was cut by 7 bases and J by 3 bases, with 20 bases left in between. Germline CDR1 is MGHDK and CDR2 is SYGVNS. The CDR3 is CASNPTGRERTDTQYF. For the CDR3, the DNA is TGTGCCAGCAACCCAACAGGGCGGGAGAGGACAGATACGCAGTATTTT.

This clonotype showed up many times. The V call is TRBV11-2, the J call TRBJ2-3, with D uncertain. Trimming took off 4 bases at V and 6 bases at J, with 8 bases between the two ends. The CDR3 runs to 12 residues. Germline-derived CDR1 and CDR2 are SGHAT and FQNNGV. Here the CDR3 reads CASSSTGDTQYF. DNA of the CDR3: TGTGCCAGCAGCTCCACCGGTGATACGCAGTATTTT.

This clonotype was counted only a few times. V is TRBV19 and J is TRBJ2-5; 10 bases agree with TRBD2. After removal of 5 bases from V and 2 bases from J, the junction contained 5 bases not matched to a gene. The length of the CDR3 is 15 residues. Germline lookup yields CDR1 LNHDA and CDR2 SQIVND (reference sequence). The CDR3, as DNA: TGTGCCAGTAGTGTAAGCGGGAGGGGACAAGAGACCCAGTACTTC. Protein product: CASSVSGRGQETQYF.

There are many counts of this clonotype. A junction boundary mismatches the germline segment, possibly from a read error. The genes are TRBV12-3 or TRBV12-4 and TRBJ2-5; a possible D gene is TRBD1 (7 bases). There are 16 residues in the CDR3. The CDR3 here is CASSLAVEGAKETQYF. The CDR3, as DNA: TGTGCCAGCAGCTTAGCGGTCGAGGGGGCAAAAGAGACCCAGTACTTC.

V gene TRBV29-1 combines with J gene TRBJ2-1; 14 bases line up with TRBD2. The CDR3 covers 18 residues. Germline CDR1 is SQVTM and CDR2 is ANQGSEA. The ends lost 4 bases at V and 4 bases at J; junction bases unmatched: 12. This chain's CDR3 is CSVVGTSGSSGSYNEQFF. The DNA of the CDR3 is TGCAGCGTTGTTGGGACTAGCGGGAGTTCAGGCTCTTACAATGAGCAGTTCTTC.

This clonotype was recorded at least ten times. The chain joins TRBV12-3 or TRBV12-4 to TRBJ2-3; D is possibly TRBD1 or TRBD2 (5 bases each). The CDR3 consists of 15 residues. The ends were cut back, 7 bases at V and 6 bases at J, with 20 bases in the middle. The CDR3 protein is CASNLDGGSGDTQYF. The CDR3 nucleotides read TGTGCCAGCAACCTAGATGGGGGATCCGGGGATACGCAGTATTTT.

This clonotype was found many times. The genes are TRBV11-1 and TRBJ1-1, with D hard to call. The CDR3 consists of 15 residues. Germline V gene sequence: CDR1 SGHAT, CDR2 FQDESV (reference sequence). V gave up 1 base and J gave up 1 base, with 10 bases separating them. The CDR3 DNA sequence: TGTGCCAGCAGCTTAGAAGACGGGAGGAACACTGAAGCTTTCTTT. Translated, it gives CASSLEDGRNTEAFF.

The V gene is TRBV6-1, the J gene TRBJ1-1, with TRBD1 matching 10 bases. CDR1 MNHNS and CDR2 SASEGT come from the germline V gene. Unmatched junction bases numbered 12, after V lost 5 bases and J lost 0 bases. The CDR3 has 18 amino acids. CDR3 region: CASSPDRDRGPMNTEAFF. The CDR3 DNA is TGTGCCAGCAGTCCGGACCGGGACAGGGGCCCTATGAACACTGAAGCTTTCTTT.

Ten or more counts support this clonotype. The chain combines TRBV7-2 with TRBJ2-7; maybe TRBD1 (6 bases). This CDR3 region has 14 residues. Germline CDR1 reads SGHTA; CDR2 reads FQGNSA. V gave up 6 bases and J gave up 2 bases, with 14 bases separating them. The CDR3 nucleotides are TGTGCCAGCAGTCCTCAATACAGGGCCTACGAGCAGTACTTC. It yields the protein CASSPQYRAYEQYF.

This chain uses TRBV10-2 with TRBJ2-7; D unclear. V gave up 7 bases and J gave up 0 bases, with 10 bases separating them. The V gene's germline CDR1 is WSHSY and CDR2 SAAADI. The CDR3 covers 13 residues. The CDR3 protein is CASIGLSSYEQYF. CDR3 nucleotide sequence: TGCGCCAGCATCGGCTTGAGCTCCTACGAGCAGTACTTC.

The sample holds many counts of this clonotype. A much larger clone sits a single nucleotide away, making a read error possible. The chain combines TRBV11-2 with TRBJ1-6; D is ambiguous. Trimming pared 1 base from V and 8 bases from J, leaving 3 bases between. The CDR3 is 12 amino acids. CDR1 and CDR2 (germline): SGHAT, FQNNGV. The CDR3, as DNA: TGTGCCAGCAGCTTAGGGGATTCACCCCTCCACTTT. Translating it yields CASSLGDSPLHF.

In this sample, this clonotype turned up many times. V is TRBV3-1 and J is TRBJ2-3; 11 bases are a match to TRBD1. Germline lookup yields CDR1 LGHDT and CDR2 YNNKEL (reference sequence). The CDR3 runs to 16 residues. The J segment lost 0 bases and the V segment lost 2 bases, leaving 1 base of the junction unmatched. Written as DNA, the CDR3 is TGTGCCAGCAGCCAATGGGACAGGGGGAGCACAGATACGCAGTATTTT. It specifies CASSQWDRGSTDTQYF.

This clonotype was observed at least ten times. The genes are TRBV25-1 and TRBJ2-1; 9 positions match TRBD2. The germline V gene encodes CDR1 MGHDK and CDR2 SYGVNS. The CDR3 extends over 16 amino acids. Trimming at V came to 1 base and at J to 8 bases, leaving 9 bases not matched to a gene. This CDR3 is CASSESLGSGGDEQFF. The DNA for the CDR3 is TGTGCCAGCAGTGAATCTCTCGGTAGCGGGGGCGATGAGCAGTTCTTC.